This TCR beta chain appears in the sequencing data of a study of regulatory T cells in long-lasting Graves disease. Study in general: More than 5 years of antithyroid drugs with positive TSH receptor antibodies defined persistent Graves' disease.

The CDR3 runs 16 residues. With V trimmed by 6 bases and J by 0 bases, 4 bases remained unmatched. CDR1 is MNHEY and CDR2 is SMNVEV in the germline V gene (reference sequence). CDR3 regions were amplified by Arm-PCR using iRepertoire HTBI primers to build TCR beta libraries. TCRdb called the multiplex PCR reads again in MiXCR, with one record for every CDR3 protein. Of under 500,000 distinct CDR3 sequences listed, less than 25% are singletons. Specified time point: persistent/refractory GD, antithyroid drugs over 5 years with positive TRAb. The authors made the TCR library using RNA they extracted from PBMCs. Diagnosis followed American Thyroid Association guidelines for Graves' disease. A blood draw put 8.5 to 10 milliliters of peripheral blood into EDTA tubes. This clonotype was detected ten times or more. The antigen remains unidentified. Study results and limitations: Persistent disease was associated with favored TRBV28 usage and with favored use of TRBJ1-2 and TRBJ2-5.

The chain has TRBV27 and TRBJ2-2, with TRBD1 matching 10 bases. The TCR was taken from a female donor with Graves disease. The input for sequencing was peripheral blood mononuclear cells (PBMCs), taken when the disease was refractory, from a patient treated with antithyroid drugs. CDR3 coding DNA: TGTGCCAGCAGGCTGACAGGGGGCGCGAACACCGGGGAGCTGTTTTTT. This sequence encodes CASRLTGGANTGELFF.